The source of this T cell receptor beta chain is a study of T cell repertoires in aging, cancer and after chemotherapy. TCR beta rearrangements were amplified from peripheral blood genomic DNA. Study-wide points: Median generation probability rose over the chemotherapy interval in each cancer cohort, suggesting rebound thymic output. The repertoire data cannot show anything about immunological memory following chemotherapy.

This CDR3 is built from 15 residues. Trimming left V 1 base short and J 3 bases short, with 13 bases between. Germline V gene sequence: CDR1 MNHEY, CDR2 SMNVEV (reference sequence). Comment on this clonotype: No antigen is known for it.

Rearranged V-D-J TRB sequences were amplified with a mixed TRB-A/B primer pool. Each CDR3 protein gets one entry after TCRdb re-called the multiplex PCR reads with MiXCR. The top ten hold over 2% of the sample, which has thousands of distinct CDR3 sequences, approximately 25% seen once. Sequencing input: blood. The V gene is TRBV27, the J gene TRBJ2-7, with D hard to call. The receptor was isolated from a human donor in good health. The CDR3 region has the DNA TGTGCCAGCAGTTTATATTCGGGCAGCTACTACGAGCAGTACTTC. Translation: CASSLYSGSYYEQYF.